This T cell receptor beta chain was recorded in a study of blood T cell repertoires in COVID-19. At the level of the study: The analysed material was cDNA or gDNA that came from T cells, B-cell-depleted T cells, or PBMCs.

V lost 2 bases to trimming and J lost 4 bases; unmatched junction nucleotides: 3. The germline CDR1 and CDR2 sequences are SEHNR and FQNEAQ (reference sequence). The CDR3 spans 14 residues. Using immunoSEQ multiplex PCR, the repertoire was profiled, and TCRdb retains in-frame clones only, with some absent. The sample shows a few hundred thousand clones, around 80% of them seen only once. The chain is built from TRBV7-9 and TRBJ2-3; 7 bases fit TRBD2. The TCR comes from a woman in her 70s with acute or convalescent COVID-19. Sequencing used peripheral blood. CDR3 nucleotides: TGTGCCAGCAGCTTAACTAGCGAGGCAGATACGCAGTATTTT. Protein product: CASSLTSEADTQYF.